This record covers a single T cell receptor (beta chain). The entry originates in a study of early T cells in non-severe SARS-CoV-2 infection. Study-wide background: The chains were unpaired, and the sequenced material was bulk RNA from unsorted whole blood.

The CDR3 totals 17 residues. V gave up 0 bases and J gave up 5 bases, with 19 bases separating them. Germline V gene data show CDR1 as LGHNA and CDR2 as YSLEER. TCRdb reprocessed the 5' RACE reads with MiXCR, giving one entry per CDR3 protein. The sample consists of roughly 110,000 distinct CDR3 sequences, around 10% of them appearing once. This sequence originates from an adult who was a healthcare worker with PCR-confirmed SARS-CoV-2 infection or an uninfected control (not recorded which). Sequences were obtained from whole blood. The J gene is TRBJ1-1, the V gene TRBV4-3; maybe TRBD1 (6 bases). DNA of the CDR3: TGCGCCAGCAGCCAAGACTGGGGGGCGGGGCAGAGGACTGAAGCTTTCTTT. It encodes CASSQDWGAGQRTEAFF.